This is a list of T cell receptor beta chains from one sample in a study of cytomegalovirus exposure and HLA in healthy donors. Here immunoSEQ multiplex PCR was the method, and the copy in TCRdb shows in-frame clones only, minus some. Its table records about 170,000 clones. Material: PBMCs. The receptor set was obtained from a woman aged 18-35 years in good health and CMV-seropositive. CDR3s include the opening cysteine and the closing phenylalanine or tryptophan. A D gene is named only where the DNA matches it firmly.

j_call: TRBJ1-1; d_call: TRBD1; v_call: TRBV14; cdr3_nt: TGTGCCAGCAGCCACACCGGGGACAGGGGGAACACTGAAGCTTTCTTT; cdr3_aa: CASSHTGDRGNTEAFF
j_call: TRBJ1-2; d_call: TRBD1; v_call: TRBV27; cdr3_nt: TGTGCCAGCAGTAGGTGGACAGGGGGCTATGAACAGGACGGCTACACCTTC; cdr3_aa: CASSRWTGGYEQDGYTF
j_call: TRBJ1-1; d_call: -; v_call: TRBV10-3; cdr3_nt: TGTGCCATCAGTGAGTCACCGCGGGGGGAAGCTTTCTTT; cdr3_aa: CAISESPRGEAFF
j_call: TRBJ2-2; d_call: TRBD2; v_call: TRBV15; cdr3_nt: TGTGCCACCAGCAGACGCGGACTAGCGGGCCCGTGGATTGGACCCGGGGAGCTGTTTTTT; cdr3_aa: CATSRRGLAGPWIGPGELFF
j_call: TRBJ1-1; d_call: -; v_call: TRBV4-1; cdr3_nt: TGCGCCAGCAGCCAAGAATCTGAGGGGGTGGGTGCTTTCTTT; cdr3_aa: CASSQESEGVGAFF
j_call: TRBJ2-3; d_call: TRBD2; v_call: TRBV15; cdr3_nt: TGTGCCACCAGCAAGGGACTAGCTGGCAGCACAGATACGCAGTATTTT; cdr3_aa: CATSKGLAGSTDTQYF
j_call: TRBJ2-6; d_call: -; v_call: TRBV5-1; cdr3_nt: TGCGCCAGCAGCTTGGGGTCAGGTGGGTCTGGGGCCAACGTCCTGACTTTC; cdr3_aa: CASSLGSGGSGANVLTF
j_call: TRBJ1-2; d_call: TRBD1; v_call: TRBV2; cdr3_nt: TGTGCCAGCACTAGATCGGCAGGGGGTAACTATGGCTACACCTTC; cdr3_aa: CASTRSAGGNYGYTF
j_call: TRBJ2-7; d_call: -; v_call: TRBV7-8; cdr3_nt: TGTGCCAGCAGCTTAGACCCCCGGGACTCAGCTTTC; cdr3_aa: CASSLDPRDSAF
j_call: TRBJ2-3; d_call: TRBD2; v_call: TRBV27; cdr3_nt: TGTGCCAGCAGTCTAGCGGACGTGGGGGGGGCAGATACGCAGTATTTT; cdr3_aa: CASSLADVGGADTQYF
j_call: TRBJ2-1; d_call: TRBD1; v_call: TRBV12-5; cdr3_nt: TGTGCTAGTGGTTTCGCCCAGGGGGAGACGGACAATGAGCAGTTCTTC; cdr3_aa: CASGFAQGETDNEQFF
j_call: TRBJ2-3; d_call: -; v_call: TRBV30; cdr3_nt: TGTGCCTGGAGTGGTGACAGCCACTTCACAGATACGCAGTATTTT; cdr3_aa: CAWSGDSHFTDTQYF
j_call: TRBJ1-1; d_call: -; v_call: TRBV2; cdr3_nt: TGTGCCAGCGGGTTTGGGGGCATGAACACTGAAGCTTTCTTT; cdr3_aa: CASGFGGMNTEAFF
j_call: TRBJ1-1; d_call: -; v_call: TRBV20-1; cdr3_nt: TGCAGTGCTATCTTCGGTGAAGCTTTCTTT; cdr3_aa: CSAIFGEAFF
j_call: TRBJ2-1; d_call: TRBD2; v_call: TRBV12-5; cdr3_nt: TGTGCTAGTGGTATTAGTTCGGCGGGAGCCTCCAGCTCCTACAATGAGCAGTTCTTC; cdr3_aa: CASGISSAGASSSYNEQFF
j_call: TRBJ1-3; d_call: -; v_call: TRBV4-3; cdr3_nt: TGCGCCAGCAGCCAAGAAGACAACTCTGGAAACACCATATATTTT; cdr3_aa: CASSQEDNSGNTIYF
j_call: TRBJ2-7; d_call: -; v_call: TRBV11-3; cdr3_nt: TGTGCCAGCAGCTTAAACAGCCAATCCGAGCAGTACTTC; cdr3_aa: CASSLNSQSEQYF
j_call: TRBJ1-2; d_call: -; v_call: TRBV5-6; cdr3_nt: TGTGCCAGCAGCTCAGAAGCGGGACAAGCTAACTATGGCTACACCTTC; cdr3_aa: CASSSEAGQANYGYTF
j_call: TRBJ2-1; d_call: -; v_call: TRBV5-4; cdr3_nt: TGTGCCAGCAGCTTCGGGACTCCGGGCAATGAGCAGTTCTTC; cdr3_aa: CASSFGTPGNEQFF
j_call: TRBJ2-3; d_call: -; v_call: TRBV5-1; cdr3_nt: TGCGCCAGCAGCTTGGCAACTAGTCCCACAGATACGCAGTATTTT; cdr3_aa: CASSLATSPTDTQYF
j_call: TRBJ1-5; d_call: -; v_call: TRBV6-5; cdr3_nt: TGTGCCAGCAGTGGCGGGTCGGGGTTTCAGCCCCAGCATTTT; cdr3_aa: CASSGGSGFQPQHF
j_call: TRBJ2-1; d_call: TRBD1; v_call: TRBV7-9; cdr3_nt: TGTGCCAGCAGCTTAAACAGGGGGTCCTACAATGAGCAGTTCTTC; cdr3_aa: CASSLNRGSYNEQFF
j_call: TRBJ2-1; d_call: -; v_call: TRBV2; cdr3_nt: TGTGCCAGCAGTGAAAAAAGGGGTCAGAACAATGAGCAGTTCTTC; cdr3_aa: CASSEKRGQNNEQFF
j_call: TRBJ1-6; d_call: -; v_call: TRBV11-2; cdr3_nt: TGTGCCAGCAGCTTAGAACCGGGGTCACCCCTCCACTTT; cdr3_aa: CASSLEPGSPLHF
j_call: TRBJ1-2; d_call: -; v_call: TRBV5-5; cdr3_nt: TGTGCCAGCAGCTTGGCCACAGGAGACTATGGCTACACCTTC; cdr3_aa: CASSLATGDYGYTF
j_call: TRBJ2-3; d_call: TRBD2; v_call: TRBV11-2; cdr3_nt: TGTGCCAGCAGCCAAGCGATAGCGGGAGGTTCAAATACGCAGTATTTT; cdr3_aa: CASSQAIAGGSNTQYF
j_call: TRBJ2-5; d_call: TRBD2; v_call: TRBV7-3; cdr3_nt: TGTGCCAGCAGCGTGACTAGCGGGGGCGTAGAGACCCAGTACTTC; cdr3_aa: CASSVTSGGVETQYF
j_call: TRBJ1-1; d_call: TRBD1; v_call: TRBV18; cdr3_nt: TGTGCCAGCTCAGTTGACAGGGACACTGAAGCTTTCTTT; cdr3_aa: CASSVDRDTEAFF
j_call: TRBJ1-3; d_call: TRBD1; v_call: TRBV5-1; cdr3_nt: TGCGCCAGCAGCGCGGGACAGAGCACGGGAAACACCATATATTTT; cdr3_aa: CASSAGQSTGNTIYF
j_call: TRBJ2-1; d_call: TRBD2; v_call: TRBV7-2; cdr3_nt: TGTGCCAGCAGCTTAACTAGCGGATACAATGAGCAGTTCTTC; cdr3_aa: CASSLTSGYNEQFF
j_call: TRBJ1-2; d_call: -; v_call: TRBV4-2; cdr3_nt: TGTGCCAGCAGCCAAGAGCGGGACTATGGCTACACCTTC; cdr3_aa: CASSQERDYGYTF
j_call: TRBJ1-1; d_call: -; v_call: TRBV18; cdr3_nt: TGTGCCAGCTCACAGGGGTGGGGCACTGAAGCTTTCTTT; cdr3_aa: CASSQGWGTEAFF
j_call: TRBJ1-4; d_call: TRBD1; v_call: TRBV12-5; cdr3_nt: TGTGCTAGTGGTTCCCCAGGGGGTAATGAAAAACTGTTTTTT; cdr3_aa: CASGSPGGNEKLFF
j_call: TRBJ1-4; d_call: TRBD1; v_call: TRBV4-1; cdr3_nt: TGCGCCAGCAGCCAACTGGGACAGGCTAATGAAAAACTGTTTTTT; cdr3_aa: CASSQLGQANEKLFF
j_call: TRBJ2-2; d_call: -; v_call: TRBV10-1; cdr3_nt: TGCGCCAGCAGTGAGCAGGGTAACACCGGGGAGCTGTTTTTT; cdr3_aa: CASSEQGNTGELFF
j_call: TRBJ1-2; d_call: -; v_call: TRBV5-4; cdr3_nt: TGTGCCAGCAGCTTGTGGTCACAGAACTATGGCTACACCTTC; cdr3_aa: CASSLWSQNYGYTF
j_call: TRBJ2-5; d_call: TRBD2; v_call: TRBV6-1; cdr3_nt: TGTGCCAGCAGTACCCTAGCGGGGGGGCGGGAGACCCAGTACTTC; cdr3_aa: CASSTLAGGRETQYF
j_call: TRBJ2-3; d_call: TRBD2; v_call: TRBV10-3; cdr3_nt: TGTGCCATACTAGCGGATAGCACAGATACGCAGTATTTT; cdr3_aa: CAILADSTDTQYF
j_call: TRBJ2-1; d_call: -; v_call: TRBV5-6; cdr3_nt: TGTGCCAGCAGTAAGGACTGGTACGGACGCCCCTACAATGAGCAGTTCTTC; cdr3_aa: CASSKDWYGRPYNEQFF
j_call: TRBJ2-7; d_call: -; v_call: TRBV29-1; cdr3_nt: TGCAGCGTTCTACAGGGGACACCAACCCAGCGGGCGCTCTACGAGCAGTACTTC; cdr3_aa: CSVLQGTPTQRALYEQYF
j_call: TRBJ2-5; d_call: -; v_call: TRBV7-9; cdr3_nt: TGTGCCAGCAGCTTAAGACGAGGCCGCCAAGAGACCCAGTACTTC; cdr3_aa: CASSLRRGRQETQYF
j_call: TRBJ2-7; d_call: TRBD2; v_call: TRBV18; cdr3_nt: TGTGCCAGCTCACCGGGACTAGTCTCCTACGAGCAGTACTTC; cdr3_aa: CASSPGLVSYEQYF
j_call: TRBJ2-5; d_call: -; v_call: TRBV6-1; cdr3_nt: TGTGCCAGCAGACAGGGTTTCCAAGAGACCCAGTACTTC; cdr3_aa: CASRQGFQETQYF
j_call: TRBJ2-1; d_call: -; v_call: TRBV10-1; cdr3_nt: TGCGCCAGCAGTGACAGGGGTTACGGTGAGCAGTTCTTC; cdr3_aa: CASSDRGYGEQFF